These 30 T cell receptor beta chains came from one sample sequenced in a study of T-cell memory formation after mild COVID-19. MiXCR was run by TCRdb on the 5' RACE reads, yielding one entry per CDR3 protein. In the table there are approximately 150,000 distinct CDR3 sequences, roughly 14% of which are singletons. The sequenced sample consisted of PBMCs or a T cell subset sorted from them (not recorded which). The receptors come from an adult woman who had mild COVID-19 (a few samples of this study predate the infection). Cell type and time point are not known.

The V call is TRBV2, the J call TRBJ2-1, with unresolved D. CDR3 length: 14 residues. Germline-derived CDR1 and CDR2 are SNHLY and FYNNEI. The germline V and J ends were trimmed by 6 bases and 8 bases, with 17 bases remaining between them. In DNA, the CDR3 is TGTGCCAGCAGCAACCAAGAACGGGTGGATGAGCAGTTCTTC. This sequence encodes CASSNQERVDEQFF.

V usage is TRBV4-1 and J usage is TRBJ2-2; 7 bases match TRBD1. Germline assignment: CDR1 MGHRA and CDR2 YSYEKL. Trimming removed 0 bases from V and 4 bases from J; junction bases left unmatched: 11. The CDR3 contains 18 residues. The CDR3 sequence is CASSQEGGRTALTGELFF. The CDR3 coding sequence is TGCGCCAGCAGCCAAGAAGGGGGCAGAACAGCGCTCACCGGGGAGCTGTTTTTT.

This clonotype turned up a few times. This chain uses TRBV13 with TRBJ2-6; tentative D call: TRBD1 (6 bases). The CDR3 has 18 residues. V was cut by 4 bases and J by 0 bases, with 16 bases left in between. Germline V lookup: CDR1 PRHDT, CDR2 FYEKMQ (reference sequence). The CDR3 DNA reads as TGTGCCAGCAGCTCTTTGACAGGCCTTAGCTCTGGGGCCAACGTCCTGACTTTC. It translates to CASSSLTGLSSGANVLTF.

The gene calls are TRBV30 and TRBJ1-1; D is undetermined. The CDR3 is made up of 13 amino acids. Germline assignment: CDR1 GTSNPN and CDR2 SVGIG (reference sequence). Trimming pared 3 bases from V and 5 bases from J, leaving 13 bases between. CDR3 sequence: CAWRPGKGTEAFF. CDR3 sequence (DNA): TGTGCCTGGAGACCGGGGAAAGGGACTGAAGCTTTCTTT.

The sample holds a few counts of this clonotype. The CDR3 is CASSLYGGVRGNEQFF. The CDR3 DNA sequence: TGCGCCAGCAGCTTGTACGGGGGCGTAAGAGGTAATGAGCAGTTCTTC. V usage is TRBV5-1 and J usage is TRBJ2-1; tentatively, D is TRBD1 or TRBD2 (6 bases each). Germline loops: CDR1 SGHRS, CDR2 YFSETQ. The CDR3 is 16 amino acids. The ends were cut back, 1 base at V and 7 bases at J, with 18 bases in the middle.

The gene calls are TRBV6-1 and TRBJ2-1; D not resolved. Deletions cut 3 bases from V and 8 bases from J, with 8 bases between. From germline, CDR1 is MNHNS and CDR2 SASEGT. The CDR3 has 12 amino acids. CDR3 residues: CASSDGFHEQFF. CDR3 nucleotide sequence: TGTGCCAGCAGTGACGGCTTTCATGAGCAGTTCTTC.

The chain has TRBV13 and TRBJ1-2, with unresolved D. V lost 5 bases and J 6 bases, leaving 13 bases between the germline ends. Germline lookup yields CDR1 PRHDT and CDR2 FYEKMQ (reference sequence). The CDR3 runs 13 residues. The CDR3 spells CASSTSGGNGYTF. The CDR3 nucleotides are TGTGCCAGCAGCACCTCGGGAGGGAATGGCTACACCTTC.

The rearrangement joins TRBV7-6 to TRBJ2-6, with 8 bases matching TRBD1. CDR3 length: 17 residues. Per the germline V gene, CDR1 is SGHVS and CDR2 is FNYEAQ. V lost 8 bases, J lost 0 bases, and 9 bases stayed unmatched. This CDR3 reads CASGGQGFVSGANVLTF. DNA of the CDR3: TGTGCCAGCGGAGGACAGGGCTTCGTCTCTGGGGCCAACGTCCTGACTTTC.

This clonotype was counted only a few times. This chain connects TRBV27 to TRBJ2-7, with D hard to call. The germline V gene encodes CDR1 MNHEY and CDR2 SMNVEV (reference sequence). V was trimmed by 5 bases and J by 1 base, leaving 9 bases between them. This CDR3 has 13 residues. In DNA, the CDR3 is TGTGCCAGCAGTCATAAAGGGTCCTACGAGCAGTACTTC. As protein: CASSHKGSYEQYF.

This clonotype has at least ten counts. The chain has TRBV27 and TRBJ2-1, with 9 bases that match TRBD2. Germline loops: CDR1 MNHEY, CDR2 SMNVEV (reference sequence). The CDR3 loop spans 14 amino acids. V was clipped by 7 bases and J by 4 bases; unmatched bases: 5. CDR3 protein: CASTRAGGYNEQFF. The CDR3 coding sequence is TGTGCCAGCACCCGAGCGGGGGGATACAATGAGCAGTTCTTC.

This sequence joins TRBV6-2 or TRBV6-3 and TRBJ2-1; 14 bases align to TRBD2. J gave up 2 bases and V 4 bases, and 7 bases lay outside the gene matches. This CDR3 spans 18 amino acids. The V gene's germline CDR1 is MNHEY and CDR2 SVGEGT. The CDR3 nucleotides read TGTGCCAGCAGTTGGGGACTAGCGGGAGTAGGTCCCTACAATGAGCAGTTCTTC. Encoded protein: CASSWGLAGVGPYNEQFF.

This clonotype was seen a few times. This sequence joins TRBV7-2 and TRBJ2-2; D might be TRBD2 (7 bases). The V gene lost 10 bases and the J gene lost 5 bases, with 20 bases spanning the gap. CDR1 SGHTA and CDR2 FQGNSA come from the germline V gene. This CDR3 is built from 15 residues. CDR3 amino acids: CAIPRGAPLTGELFF. The CDR3 nucleotides are TGTGCCATTCCACGGGGGGCCCCCCTAACCGGGGAGCTGTTTTTT.

J is TRBJ2-3 and V is TRBV6-6; D assignment may be TRBD1 or TRBD2 (6 bases each). The CDR3 consists of 14 residues. Germline assignment: CDR1 MNHNY and CDR2 SVGAGI (reference sequence). With 8 bases removed from V and 2 bases from J, the gap between germline ends came to 14 bases. CDR3 sequence: CASREGGATDTQYF. The CDR3 DNA follows: TGTGCCAGCCGAGAGGGGGGCGCCACAGATACGCAGTATTTT.

The chain recombines TRBV24-1 with TRBJ2-1, with a tentative D call TRBD1 (7 bases). Per germline, CDR1 KGHDR and CDR2 SFDVKD. The germline V and J ends were trimmed by 4 bases and 9 bases, with 18 bases remaining between them. The CDR3 is made up of 15 amino acids. Here the CDR3 DNA reads TGTGCCACCAGTGACCCCGACAGGGAGGCGAGTGAGCAGTTCTTC. Translating it yields CATSDPDREASEQFF.

The chain couples TRBV30 to TRBJ1-2; D remains unclear. Germline loops: CDR1 GTSNPN, CDR2 SVGIG (reference sequence). This CDR3 is 14 amino acids long. Trimming took off 2 bases at V and 0 bases at J, with 10 bases between the two ends. In nucleotides, the CDR3 is TGTGCCTGGAGTAAATGGGGTGCTAACTATGGCTACACCTTC. Amino acid sequence: CAWSKWGANYGYTF.

This clonotype was seen only a few times. V usage is TRBV10-3 and J usage is TRBJ1-2, with TRBD1 matching over 8 bases. This CDR3 comprises 14 residues. After removal of 6 bases from V and 2 bases from J, the junction contained 5 bases not matched to a gene. Germline CDR1 reads ENHRY; CDR2 reads SYGVKD. In DNA, the CDR3 is TGTGCCATCAGGACAGGGGAGGAGAACTATGGCTACACCTTC. Encoded protein: CAIRTGEENYGYTF.

This clonotype was detected only a few times. The rearrangement links TRBV7-2 to TRBJ2-7; 7 positions match TRBD1. V lost 5 bases, J lost 5 bases, and 6 bases stayed unmatched. This CDR3 is 13 amino acids long. From germline, CDR1 is SGHTA and CDR2 FQGNSA. CDR3: CASSLTGWDEQYF. Written as DNA, the CDR3 is TGTGCCAGCAGCCTGACAGGGTGGGACGAGCAGTACTTC. Together with reference TRBV7-2 and TRBJ2-7, the CDR3 gives the full variable domain: GAGVSQSPSNKVTEKGKDVELRCDPISGHTALYWYRQSLGQGLEFLIYFQGNSAPDKSGLPSDRFSAERTGGSVSTLTIQRTQQEDSAVYLCASSLTGWDEQYFGPGTRLTVT.

This chain links TRBV4-1 with TRBJ2-7; tentative D call: TRBD2 (7 bases). Germline V lookup: CDR1 MGHRA, CDR2 YSYEKL. This CDR3 region has 18 residues. V lost 1 base and J 6 bases, leaving 25 bases between the germline ends. The CDR3 loop is CASSQAPRGRGSVGEQYF. In nucleotides, the CDR3 is TGCGCCAGCAGCCAAGCGCCGCGGGGGCGGGGGAGCGTTGGCGAGCAGTACTTC.

In its sample, this clonotype was seen a few times. The rearrangement links TRBV6-2 or TRBV6-3 to TRBJ2-1; D is undetermined. From germline, CDR1 is MNHEY and CDR2 SVGEGT. V lost 0 bases to trimming and J lost 5 bases, with 5 bases between them. The CDR3 sequence is 13 residues long. The CDR3 region is CASSYSSNNEQFF. In DNA form, the CDR3 reads TGTGCCAGCAGTTACTCGTCTAACAATGAGCAGTTCTTC.

The gene calls are TRBV11-1 and TRBJ2-1; D remains unclear. Germline values: CDR1 SGHAT, CDR2 FQDESV (reference sequence). V was trimmed by 5 bases and J by 4 bases, leaving 15 bases between them. This CDR3 has 15 residues. The CDR3 protein is CASSNTRRPYNEQFF. The CDR3 DNA sequence: TGTGCCAGCAGCAATACCCGGCGCCCATACAATGAGCAGTTCTTC. The complete variable domain, with remaining parts taken from reference TRBV11-1 and TRBJ2-1, reads EAEVAQSPRYKITEKSQAVAFWCDPISGHATLYWYRQILGQGPELLVQFQDESVVDDSQLPKDRFSAERLKGVDSTLKIQPAELGDSAMYLCASSNTRRPYNEQFFGPGTRLTVL.

This clonotype was detected a few times. J is TRBJ1-1 and V is TRBV19; 8 bases line up with TRBD1. J lost 8 bases, V lost 5 bases, and 7 bases had no gene match. CDR3 length equals 13 residues. Germline-derived CDR1 and CDR2 are LNHDA and SQIVND (reference sequence). The CDR3 DNA reads TGTGCCAGTAGTGACAGGGGAAGAGGAGAAGCTTTCTTT. It translates to CASSDRGRGEAFF.

This clonotype was counted a few times. The chain couples TRBV19 to TRBJ2-2; D might be TRBD2 (5 bases). This CDR3 is built from 15 residues. Germline V gene sequence: CDR1 LNHDA, CDR2 SQIVND (reference sequence). V shed 4 bases and J shed 7 bases, with 16 bases lying between them. As DNA, the CDR3 is TGTGCCAGTAGTACGCTAACTAGTACCCGCGGGGAGCTGTTTTTT. Its translation: CASSTLTSTRGELFF.

This clonotype was seen more than once but under ten times. The CDR3 sequence is CASSLGSGDEQFF. In DNA form, the CDR3 reads TGTGCCAGCAGCTTGGGGTCCGGCGATGAGCAGTTCTTC. The chain has TRBV12-3 or TRBV12-4 and TRBJ2-1, with unresolved D. This CDR3 contains 13 residues. V lost 6 bases to trimming and J lost 8 bases, with 14 bases between them.

The V gene is TRBV12-3 or TRBV12-4, the J gene TRBJ1-1; 7 bases fit TRBD1. Germline trimming cut 3 bases from V and 4 bases from J; bases unmatched to any gene: 5. This CDR3 is 14 amino acids long. CDR3 in DNA: TGTGCCAGCAGTTTCAGGGGGGATGGCACTGAAGCTTTCTTT. Its translation: CASSFRGDGTEAFF.

The chain has TRBV11-3 and TRBJ2-3, with unresolved D. The CDR3 is 13 residues long. V shed 2 bases and J shed 4 bases, with 7 bases lying between them. The germline V gene encodes CDR1 SGHNT and CDR2 YENEEA. The CDR3 DNA reads TGTGCCAGCAGCTTAAATTGGGCAGATACGCAGTATTTT. Translating gives CASSLNWADTQYF.

This clonotype was counted a few times. The chain employs TRBV7-2 and TRBJ1-1; 9 positions agree with TRBD1. Germline lookup yields CDR1 SGHTA and CDR2 FQGNSA. J lost 4 bases, V lost 5 bases, and 8 bases had no gene match. The CDR3 is 15 residues long. CDR3 bases: TGTGCCAGCAGCGCACAGGGGGCAGATATCACTGAAGCTTTCTTT. Translation: CASSAQGADITEAFF.

This clonotype was seen a few times. The chain joins TRBV9 to TRBJ2-3, with D maybe TRBD2 (5 bases). Germline-derived CDR1 and CDR2 are SGDLS and YYNGEE. The CDR3 totals 17 residues. V gave up 0 bases and J gave up 0 bases, with 14 bases separating them. The CDR3 sequence is CASSVDLGGRSTDTQYF. The CDR3, as DNA: TGTGCCAGCAGCGTAGACCTGGGCGGGCGTAGCACAGATACGCAGTATTTT.

The J gene is TRBJ2-7, the V gene TRBV7-2; D is unresolved. CDR1 and CDR2 (germline): SGHTA, FQGNSA. Trimming stripped 6 bases from V and 1 base from J, with 7 bases between. The CDR3 loop spans 12 amino acids. The CDR3 nucleotides read TGTGCCAGCAGTCCACATTCCTACGAGCAGTACTTC. Residues: CASSPHSYEQYF.

In its sample, this clonotype was seen a few times. The V and J genes are TRBV29-1 and TRBJ2-2, with no clear D. The V gene's germline CDR1 is SQVTM and CDR2 ANQGSEA. This CDR3 region has 11 residues. V was trimmed by 2 bases and J by 4 bases, leaving 2 bases between them. The CDR3 here is CSVELTGELFF. The CDR3 DNA follows: TGCAGCGTTGAACTCACCGGGGAGCTGTTTTTT.

This clonotype came up a few times. The CDR3 DNA reads as TGTGCCAGTACCCTTCTCCGGACAGGGGGCAACACCGGGGAGCTGTTTTTT. Protein sequence: CASTLLRTGGNTGELFF. The chain joins TRBV19 to TRBJ2-2; 11 positions agree with TRBD1. Germline trimming cut 7 bases from V and 2 bases from J; bases unmatched to any gene: 9. The CDR3 totals 17 residues. Germline lookup yields CDR1 LNHDA and CDR2 SQIVND (reference sequence). Full variable domain (rest looked up from reference TRBV19 and TRBJ2-2): DGGITQSPKYLFRKEGQNVTLSCEQNLNHDAMYWYRQDPGQGLRLIYYSQIVNDFQKGDIAEGYSVSREKKESFPLTVTSAQKNPTAFYLCASTLLRTGGNTGELFFGEGSRLTVL.